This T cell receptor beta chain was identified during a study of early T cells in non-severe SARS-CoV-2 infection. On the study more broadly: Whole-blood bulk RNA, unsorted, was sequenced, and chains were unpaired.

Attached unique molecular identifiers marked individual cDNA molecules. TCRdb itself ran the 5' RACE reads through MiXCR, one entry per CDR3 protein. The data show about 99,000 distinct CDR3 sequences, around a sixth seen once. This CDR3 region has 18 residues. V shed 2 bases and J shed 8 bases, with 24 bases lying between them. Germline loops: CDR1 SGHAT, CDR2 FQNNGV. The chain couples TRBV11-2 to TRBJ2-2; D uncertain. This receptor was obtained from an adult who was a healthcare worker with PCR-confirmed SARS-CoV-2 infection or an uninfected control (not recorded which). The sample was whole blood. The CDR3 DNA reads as TGTGCCAGCAGCTTATTTAGGTTCGGGTCCATTCATTCGGGGGAGCTGTTTTTT. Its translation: CASSLFRFGSIHSGELFF. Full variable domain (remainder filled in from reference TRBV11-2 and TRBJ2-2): EAGVAQSPRYKIIEKRQSVAFWCNPISGHATLYWYQQILGQGPKLLIQFQNNGVVDDSQLPKDRFSAERLKGVDSTLKIQPAKLEDSAVYLCASSLFRFGSIHSGELFFGEGSRLTVL.